This is a list of T cell receptor beta chains from one sample in a study of cytotoxic CD8 clonotypes in ibrutinib-treated CLL. Here immunoSEQ multiplex PCR was the method, and the copy in TCRdb shows in-frame clones only, minus some. Among 130,000 to 150,000 clones listed, about 79% were seen once. The sample here was PBMCs, taken after 12 months of ibrutinib treatment. These receptors all stem from a human donor with chronic lymphocytic leukemia. Each CDR3 is given with its conserved first and last residue. The D gene is left open where the match is weak. Size values are once, few and many counts, or a class for expanded clones, and some rows have none.

len	abundance	d_gene	j_gene	v_gene	CDR3aa	CDR3nt
14	once	.	TRBJ2-7	TRBV7-2	CASSYQIDNYEQYF	TGTGCCAGCAGCTACCAGATTGATAACTACGAGCAGTACTTC
15	.	TRBD2	TRBJ2-5	TRBV6-5	CASSYSTGGPETQYF	TGTGCCAGCAGTTACTCGACGGGAGGGCCCGAGACCCAGTACTTC
14	.	TRBD1	TRBJ2-1	TRBV6-1	CASRLDRGIHEQFF	TGTGCCAGCAGACTTGACAGGGGGATACATGAGCAGTTCTTC
13	.	.	TRBJ2-2	TRBV29-1	CSVYHTNTGELFF	TGCAGCGTATACCATACGAACACCGGGGAGCTGTTTTTT
14	.	.	TRBJ1-5	TRBV9	CASSVGQSNQPQHF	TGTGCCAGCAGCGTAGGACAGAGCAATCAGCCCCAGCATTTT
16	few	TRBD1	TRBJ2-1	TRBV15	CATSRDVRTGGYEQFF	TGTGCCACCAGCAGAGATGTTAGGACAGGGGGCTATGAGCAGTTCTTC
16	.	.	TRBJ2-7	TRBV6-5	CASSYSTDGISYEQYF	TGTGCCAGCAGTTACTCTACTGACGGGATTTCCTACGAGCAGTACTTC
16	.	TRBD2	TRBJ2-1	TRBV28	CASSISSGISYNEQFF	TGTGCCAGCAGCATATCTAGCGGAATTTCCTACAATGAGCAGTTCTTC
13	.	.	TRBJ1-2	TRBV6-5	CASSYSTQGGYTF	TGTGCCAGCAGTTACTCTACACAGGGCGGTTACACCTTC
14	few	.	TRBJ2-7	TRBV7-2	CASSTRRSSYEQYF	TGTGCCAGCAGTACCCGCCGTAGTTCCTACGAGCAGTACTTC
15	few	TRBD1	TRBJ2-2	TRBV18	CASSPQGGDAGELFF	TGTGCCAGCTCACCCCAAGGGGGCGATGCCGGGGAGCTGTTTTTT
12	.	.	TRBJ1-5	TRBV30	CAWSAVRQPQHF	TGTGCCTGGAGTGCGGTACGACAGCCCCAGCATTTT
14	.	TRBD2	TRBJ2-1	TRBV25-1	CASSELAAYNEQFF	TGTGCCAGCAGTGAACTAGCGGCTTACAATGAGCAGTTCTTC
16	.	TRBD1	TRBJ1-5	TRBV2	CASRGQAGNSNQPQHF	TGTGCCAGCAGGGGACAGGCCGGTAATAGCAATCAGCCCCAGCATTTT
12	.	TRBD1	TRBJ2-5	TRBV29-1	CSAGGARETQYF	TGCAGTGCAGGGGGCGCACGAGAGACCCAGTACTTC
17	.	TRBD2	TRBJ2-1	TRBV14	CASSRSLAGGSYNEQFF	TGTGCCAGCAGCCGGTCACTAGCGGGAGGATCCTACAATGAGCAGTTCTTC
15	few	.	TRBJ1-2	TRBV18	CASSETSGKDYGYTF	TGTGCCAGCTCCGAAACGTCCGGAAAGGACTATGGCTACACCTTC
17	.	TRBD1	TRBJ1-1	TRBV5-4	CAIPGQGSDKGGSEAFF	TGTGCCATCCCGGGACAGGGATCCGATAAGGGGGGTTCTGAAGCTTTCTTT
15	few	TRBD2	TRBJ2-1	TRBV14	CASSQDSSGYNEQFF	TGTGCCAGCAGCCAAGATTCTAGCGGCTACAATGAGCAGTTCTTC
13	once	.	TRBJ1-1	TRBV30	CASSGRRRTEAFF	TGTGCCTCCTCGGGGCGCCGGAGGACTGAAGCTTTCTTT
13	.	.	TRBJ2-2	TRBV11-3	CASSLRLAGELFF	TGTGCCAGCAGCTTGAGGTTGGCCGGGGAGCTGTTTTTT
16	.	.	TRBJ2-7	TRBV4-2	CASSQAGYGGTYEQCF	TGTGCCAGCAGCCAAGCGGGGTACGGGGGTACCTACGAGCAGTGCTTC
13	.	.	TRBJ2-7	TRBV28	CASTTGTSYEQYF	TGTGCCAGCACAACAGGGACTTCCTACGAGCAGTACTTC
13	.	.	TRBJ2-5	TRBV10-3	CAISVSSAETQYF	TGTGCCATCAGTGTTTCTAGCGCAGAGACCCAGTACTTC
15	.	TRBD2	TRBJ2-3	TRBV11-2	CASSPTSGSSDTQYF	TGTGCCAGCAGCCCAACTAGCGGGAGTTCAGATACGCAGTATTTT
14	.	.	TRBJ2-5	TRBV2	CASSNRDAQETQYF	TGTGCCAGCAGTAACCGGGACGCACAAGAGACCCAGTACTTC
15	.	TRBD2	TRBJ2-5	TRBV30	CAWTRTRPLGETQYF	TGTGCCTGGACCCGGACTAGACCGCTGGGAGAGACCCAGTACTTC
13	.	.	TRBJ2-5	TRBV28	CASSLGYQETQYF	TGTGCCAGCAGTTTAGGGTACCAAGAGACCCAGTACTTC
14	few	.	TRBJ1-4	TRBV4-1	CASSQDDRHEKLFF	TGCGCCAGCAGCCAAGATGACCGCCATGAAAAACTGTTTTTT